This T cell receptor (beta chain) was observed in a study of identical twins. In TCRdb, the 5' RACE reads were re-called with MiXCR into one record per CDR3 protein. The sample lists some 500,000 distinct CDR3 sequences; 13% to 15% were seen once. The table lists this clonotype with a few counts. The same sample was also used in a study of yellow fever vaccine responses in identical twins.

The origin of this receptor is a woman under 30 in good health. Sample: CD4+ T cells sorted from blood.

Written as DNA, the CDR3 is TGCAGCGTTGGAGGAGTCCAGGGGGTCTACAATGAGCAGTTCTTC. Protein sequence: CSVGGVQGVYNEQFF. The chain combines TRBV29-1 with TRBJ2-1; 7 nucleotides line up with TRBD1. V gave up 4 bases and J gave up 3 bases; unmatched junction bases: 9. Germline values: CDR1 SQVTM, CDR2 ANQGSEA. The CDR3 covers 15 residues.